This T cell receptor beta chain was identified in a study of blood T cell repertoires in COVID-19. Per the original methods: Counts of nucleated cells, estimated from reference gene primer amplification, were obtained. Sequencing was performed with immunoSEQ multiplex PCR; in TCRdb, only in-frame clones are kept and a portion is missing. That table gives V, J and clone size, and the DNA gave D and trimming. The data contain around 50,000 clones, roughly 82% of them seen just once; the ten biggest clones take up roughly 8.2%. The CDR3 is made up of 16 amino acids. Trimming removed 4 bases at V and 1 base at J, with 16 bases between. Germline CDR1 and CDR2: SQVTM and ANQGSEA.

The gene calls are TRBV29-1 and TRBJ2-2; D unclear. Specimen: peripheral blood. This TCR was sampled from a human donor in a cohort sampled during active COVID-19. The CDR3 DNA reads as TGCAGCGTTGCTGGTCTACCCGAAATGAACACCGGGGAGCTGTTTTTT. Its protein is CSVAGLPEMNTGELFF.